This T cell receptor (beta chain) was retrieved from a study of CD8 T cells in ankylosing spondylitis. Study-level results: Some of these motif variants have turned up before, in reports on reactive arthritis synovial fluid and blood. The authors reported significant enrichment of disease-linked clones in matched ankylosing spondylitis synovial fluid.

Regarding this clonotype: Its matching antigen is unknown.

TCRdb used MiXCR to reprocess the 5' RACE reads, holding one entry per CDR3 protein. The sample consists of around 340,000 distinct CDR3 sequences, around 20% of them appearing once. The germline V gene encodes CDR1 SGHRS and CDR2 YFSETQ. Trimming stripped 2 bases from V and 6 bases from J, with 30 bases between. The CDR3 loop spans 20 amino acids. The chain joins TRBV5-1 to TRBJ2-1, with D possibly matching TRBD2 (7 bases). This TCR derives from a male donor with ankylosing spondylitis or in good health (not recorded which). Sequenced sample: blood, either unsorted or a sorted T cell fraction (not recorded which). The CDR3 sequence is CASSFSGGREFGFVGNEQFF. Written as DNA, the CDR3 is TGCGCCAGCAGCTTCTCGGGGGGCCGCGAATTTGGGTTCGTGGGCAATGAGCAGTTCTTC.